This T cell receptor beta chain came from a study of CD4 T cells in relation to SARS-CoV-2 and coronaviruses. About the research overall: Negative control cultures got HIV-1 Nef peptides or no peptide. Crossreactive spike epitopes shared across donors were mapped to their HLA restriction.

Unexposed donor CD4+ T cells date from 2011-2018, before the COVID-19 pandemic. The cells were cultured for 10 days before CD4+ T cells were isolated. Cells permitting, SARS-CoV-2 S/N and four cold-coronavirus spikes were tested on unexposed-donor CD4+ T cells. The study, taken as a whole, reports: Samples before the pandemic and after infection were not matched within any donor.

Regarding this clone: Its antigen is unknown.

Germline-derived CDR1 and CDR2 are KGHSH and LQKENI. Losses at the gene ends were 5 bases for V and 8 bases for J; bases not matched to a gene: 8. CDR3 length: 15 residues. Method: immunoSEQ multiplex PCR; TCRdb's copy keeps in-frame clones and lacks some. Here the sample spans more than 20,000 clones, more than 60% being singletons. The V and J genes are TRBV18 and TRBJ2-1; 11 nucleotides match TRBD2. The sample consisted of CD4+ T cells from PBMCs, cultured in vitro. This clonotype originated in a human donor in good health. Here the CDR3 DNA reads TGTGCCAGCTCATCTCTAGCGGGAGGATCCGATGAGCAGTTCTTC. Protein product: CASSSLAGGSDEQFF.